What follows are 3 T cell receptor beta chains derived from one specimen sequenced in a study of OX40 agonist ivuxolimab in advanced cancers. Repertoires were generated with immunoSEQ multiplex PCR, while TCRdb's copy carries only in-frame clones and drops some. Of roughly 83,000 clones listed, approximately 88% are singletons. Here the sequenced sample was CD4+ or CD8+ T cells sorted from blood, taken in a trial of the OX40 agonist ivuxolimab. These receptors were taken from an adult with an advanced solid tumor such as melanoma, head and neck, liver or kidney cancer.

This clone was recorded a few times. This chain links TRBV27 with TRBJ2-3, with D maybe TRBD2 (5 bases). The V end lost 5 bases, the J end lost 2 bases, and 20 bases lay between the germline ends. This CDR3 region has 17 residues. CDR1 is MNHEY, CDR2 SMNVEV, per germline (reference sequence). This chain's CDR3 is CASSARGLAGVTDTQYF. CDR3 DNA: TGTGCCAGCAGTGCCCGAGGTCTGGCGGGCGTCACAGATACGCAGTATTTT.

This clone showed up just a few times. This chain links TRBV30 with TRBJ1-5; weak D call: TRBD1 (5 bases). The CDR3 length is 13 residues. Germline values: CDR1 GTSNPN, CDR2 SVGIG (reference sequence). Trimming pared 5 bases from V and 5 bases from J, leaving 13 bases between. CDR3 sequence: CAWGSGTDQPQHF. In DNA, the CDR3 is TGTGCCTGGGGCTCCGGGACGGATCAGCCCCAGCATTTT.

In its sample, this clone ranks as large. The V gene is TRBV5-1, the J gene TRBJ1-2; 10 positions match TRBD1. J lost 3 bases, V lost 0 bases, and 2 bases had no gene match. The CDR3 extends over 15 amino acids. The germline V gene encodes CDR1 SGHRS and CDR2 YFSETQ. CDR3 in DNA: TGCGCCAGCAGCTTGGGGGACAGGGGAGACTATGGCTACACCTTC. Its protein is CASSLGDRGDYGYTF.